The 32 T cell receptor beta chains presented below share a single source sample, sequenced in a study of beta chain features in type 1 diabetes. The investigators reverse transcribed all of the isolated RNA, so they sequenced expressed TCRB transcripts. Generated by immunoSEQ multiplex PCR, the TCRdb table keeps only in-frame clones and is missing some. The sample holds 90,000 to 110,000 clones, around 40% seen once. The sequenced sample consisted of stem cell memory CD4+ T cells from blood. Every receptor here comes from a woman between 18 and 29 years old in good health.

The rearrangement links TRBV4-2 to TRBJ2-1, with D possibly being TRBD2 (5 bases). The CDR3 runs to 16 residues. With 3 bases removed from V and 3 bases from J, the gap between germline ends came to 15 bases. Germline loops: CDR1 LGHNA, CDR2 YNFKEQ. The CDR3 DNA reads TGTGCCAGCAGCCACCTTACTACTAGGCTCTACAATGAGCAGTTCTTC. Protein sequence: CASSHLTTRLYNEQFF.

The chain couples TRBV2 to TRBJ2-3; 7 bases are a match to TRBD2. Germline V gives CDR1 SNHLY, CDR2 FYNNEI. The CDR3 runs to 17 residues. Unmatched junction bases numbered 12, after V lost 6 bases and J lost 0 bases. The DNA for the CDR3 is TGTGCCAGCAGCCAATTCTCTAGCGGATCTAGCACAGATACGCAGTATTTT. It is translated as CASSQFSSGSSTDTQYF.

V is TRBV18 and J is TRBJ2-5; 10 bases agree with TRBD2. V dropped 2 bases and J dropped 6; count of bases not matched to a gene: 24. Looked up from germline, CDR1 is KGHSH and CDR2 is LQKENI. The CDR3 has 21 residues. CDR3 sequence: CASSPKFQLAGSPSSIQTQYF. CDR3 sequence (DNA): TGTGCCAGCTCACCAAAGTTTCAACTAGCGGGATCTCCCTCAAGTATCCAGACCCAGTACTTC.

V gene TRBV29-1 combines with J gene TRBJ1-5; D not certain. Per the germline V gene, CDR1 is SQVTM and CDR2 is ANQGSEA. V was clipped by 4 bases and J by 2 bases, with 12 bases between them. The CDR3 extends over 14 amino acids. In nucleotides, the CDR3 is TGCAGCGTTGCGACCACCCGGGGCAATCAGCCCCAGCATTTT. Translated: CSVATTRGNQPQHF.

V usage is TRBV28 and J usage is TRBJ2-7; 11 positions agree with TRBD2. CDR3 size: 14 residues. V was clipped by 8 bases and J by 2 bases; unmatched bases: 5. Per the germline V gene, CDR1 is MDHEN and CDR2 is SYDVKM. CDR3: CASFVAGGTYEQYF. The CDR3 DNA is TGTGCCAGCTTCGTAGCGGGAGGGACCTACGAGCAGTACTTC.

This clone showed up just a few times. The chain has TRBV7-8 and TRBJ2-6; D not resolved. The CDR3 consists of 18 residues. The germline V and J ends were trimmed by 5 bases and 1 base, with 18 bases remaining between them. Germline loops: CDR1 SGHVS, CDR2 FQNEAQ. CDR3: CASSPRQVALSGANVLTF. The CDR3 DNA reads TGTGCCAGCAGCCCCAGGCAGGTCGCCCTATCTGGGGCCAACGTCCTGACTTTC.

This clone was seen a handful of times. The chain combines TRBV19 with TRBJ2-7; 7 bases are a match to TRBD1. The CDR3 runs to 17 residues. CDR1 LNHDA and CDR2 SQIVND come from the germline V gene (reference sequence). The V segment lost 3 bases and the J segment 3 bases; nucleotides outside the gene matches: 14. The CDR3 here is CASSMRGPDRANYEQYF. DNA for the CDR3: TGTGCCAGTAGTATGAGGGGGCCCGACAGGGCGAACTACGAGCAGTACTTC.

DNA of the CDR3: TGTGCCAGCAGCCGACAGGGCCCAGATACGCAGTATTTT. It is translated as CASSRQGPDTQYF. The rearrangement joins TRBV11-2 to TRBJ2-3; 7 nucleotides agree with TRBD1. CDR1 and CDR2 from the germline V gene are SGHAT and FQNNGV. This CDR3 region has 13 residues. After removal of 5 bases from V and 4 bases from J, the junction contained 3 bases not matched to a gene.

This clone was detected a few times. V is TRBV5-6 and J is TRBJ2-1; TRBD1 matches 7 bases. Germline CDR1 is SGHDT and CDR2 is YYEEEE. After removal of 0 bases from V and 3 bases from J, the junction contained 6 bases not matched to a gene. CDR3 length equals 16 residues. The CDR3 nucleotides read TGTGCCAGCAGCTTGGTAGGGACAGTTCTCTACAATGAGCAGTTCTTC. Translated: CASSLVGTVLYNEQFF.

J is TRBJ1-2 and V is TRBV6-1; 8 nucleotides agree with TRBD1. There are 15 residues in the CDR3. CDR1 is MNHNS and CDR2 is SASEGT in the germline V gene. After removal of 6 bases from V and 4 bases from J, the junction contained 10 bases not matched to a gene. The DNA of the CDR3 is TGTGCCAGCAGGACAACGACAGGGGATGGCTATGGCTACACCTTC. Translating gives CASRTTTGDGYGYTF.

The rearrangement links TRBV6-1 to TRBJ2-3; no clear D gene. The CDR3 is made up of 13 amino acids. Germline V gives CDR1 MNHNS, CDR2 SASEGT. Trimming removed 1 base at V and 4 bases at J, with 6 bases between. CDR3: CASSEDSPDTQYF. CDR3 in DNA: TGTGCCAGCAGTGAAGACAGCCCAGATACGCAGTATTTT.

This clone occurred a few times. The CDR3 sequence: CASSQEQARLATIYF. For the CDR3, the DNA is TGCGCCAGCAGCCAAGAACAGGCCCGTCTCGCGACCATATATTTT. The gene calls are TRBV4-3 and TRBJ1-3; tentatively, D is TRBD1 (5 bases). The CDR3 consists of 15 residues. V was pared by 0 bases and J by 10 bases, with 16 bases between. Germline CDR1 reads LGHNA; CDR2 reads YSLEER.

V and J are TRBV7-3 and TRBJ2-1, with 14 bases lining up with TRBD2. Germline loops: CDR1 SGHTA, CDR2 FQGTGA. The CDR3 covers 19 residues. The J segment lost 2 bases and the V segment lost 5 bases, leaving 11 bases of the junction unmatched. The CDR3 region is CASSLANRTSGRTYNEQFF. Here the CDR3 DNA reads TGTGCCAGCAGCCTCGCCAACCGGACTAGCGGGAGGACCTACAATGAGCAGTTCTTC.

This clone turned up a few times. The V call is TRBV6-1, the J call TRBJ2-1, with 8 positions matching TRBD2. The germline V gene has CDR1 MNHNS and CDR2 SASEGT. This CDR3 has 14 residues. V lost 6 bases to trimming and J lost 9 bases; unmatched junction nucleotides: 10. CDR3 DNA sequence: TGTGCCAGCAGCCAACAACGGACTAGCCCTGAGCAGTTCTTC. Amino acids: CASSQQRTSPEQFF.

The chain is built from TRBV10-3 and TRBJ2-7, with TRBD2 identical over 10 bases. This CDR3 spans 14 amino acids. Losses at the gene ends were 6 bases for V and 4 bases for J; bases not matched to a gene: 6. Germline assignment: CDR1 ENHRY and CDR2 SYGVKD. In DNA form, the CDR3 reads TGTGCCATCAGCCTAGCGGGAGTCACTTACGAGCAGTACTTC. This codes for CAISLAGVTYEQYF.

The chain links TRBV7-9 to TRBJ1-3; TRBD1 is a possible D gene (6 bases). Germline V CDR1 and CDR2: SEHNR, FQNEAQ (reference sequence). CDR3 length: 16 residues. V was clipped by 1 base and J by 2 bases, with 12 bases between them. The CDR3 region has the DNA TGTGCCAGCAGCTTAGGTACAGGGATAGCTGGAAACACCATATATTTT. This encodes CASSLGTGIAGNTIYF.

The CDR3 DNA reads as TGTGCCAGCAATCCGGGGGGGAGAGAAGAGACCCAGTACTTC. Encoded protein: CASNPGGREETQYF. This chain connects TRBV28 to TRBJ2-5, with TRBD2 identical over 8 bases. Germline CDR1 is MDHEN and CDR2 is SYDVKM. CDR3 size: 14 residues. V was pared by 7 bases and J by 3 bases, with 7 bases of the junction left unmatched.

The sample holds a few counts of this clone. The genes are TRBV4-2 and TRBJ2-2; maybe TRBD2 (7 bases). Germline values: CDR1 LGHNA, CDR2 YNFKEQ. This CDR3 has 16 residues. Trimming pared 3 bases from V and 5 bases from J, leaving 16 bases between. The CDR3 loop reads CASSHRGGGLTGELFF. Written as DNA, the CDR3 is TGTGCCAGCAGCCACCGAGGGGGAGGGCTAACCGGGGAGCTGTTTTTT.

This clone has a count of ten or more. V is TRBV18 and J is TRBJ2-5; D is uncertain. This CDR3 contains 13 residues. Between the trimmed V and J ends, which lost 3 bases and 4 bases, there was a span of 9 bases. Germline V gene lookup returns CDR1 KGHSH and CDR2 LQKENI. The CDR3 loop reads CASSPRTVETQYF. CDR3 DNA sequence: TGTGCCAGCTCACCGCGAACCGTAGAGACCCAGTACTTC.

The chain links TRBV28 to TRBJ2-3, with 7 bases aligning to TRBD2. V trimming: 3 bases; J trimming: 1 base; junction bases outside the gene matches: 4. This CDR3 is built from 15 residues. Germline V CDR1 and CDR2: MDHEN, SYDVKM. The CDR3 is CASSLGGIGTDTQYF. The CDR3 DNA reads as TGTGCCAGCAGTTTGGGAGGGATCGGCACAGATACGCAGTATTTT.

This clone has only a few counts. The chain carries TRBV28 and TRBJ1-5; unclear D gene. The V and J ends lost 2 bases and 7 bases respectively, with 12 bases between them. Germline-derived CDR1 and CDR2 are MDHEN and SYDVKM. The CDR3 has 14 residues. CDR3 in DNA: TGTGCCAGCAGTTTAACTCGGGATGGGCAGCCCCAGCATTTT. Translated, it gives CASSLTRDGQPQHF.

This clone was seen a single time. V usage is TRBV30 and J usage is TRBJ2-7, with 7 bases fitting TRBD1. V dropped 4 bases and J dropped 3; count of bases not matched to a gene: 0. The germline CDR1 and CDR2 sequences are GTSNPN and SVGIG (reference sequence). The CDR3 consists of 11 residues. For the CDR3, the DNA is TGTGCCTGGACAGGGGGCTACGAGCAGTACTTC. Its translation is CAWTGGYEQYF.

The CDR3, as DNA: TGTGCCAGCAGTACGACAGTGAGGCTAGGGAACATTCAGTACTTC. This sequence encodes CASSTTVRLGNIQYF. The rearrangement joins TRBV6-6 to TRBJ2-4; perhaps TRBD1 as D (5 bases). V was shortened by 5 bases and J by 7 bases, with 18 bases between the two germline ends. This CDR3 is built from 15 residues. The V gene's germline CDR1 is MNHNY and CDR2 SVGAGI (reference sequence).

This clone was picked up a small number of times. The chain combines TRBV10-3 with TRBJ2-1; maybe TRBD1 (5 bases). The CDR3 is made up of 17 amino acids. V lost 3 bases and J 0 bases, leaving 15 bases between the germline ends. Germline values: CDR1 ENHRY, CDR2 SYGVKD. The CDR3 coding sequence is TGTGCCATCAGTGAAGGTTGGGGCGGCTTCTCCTACAATGAGCAGTTCTTC. This translates into CAISEGWGGFSYNEQFF.

The chain is built from TRBV27 and TRBJ2-1; 9 nucleotides agree with TRBD1. After removal of 6 bases from V and 2 bases from J, the junction contained 5 bases not matched to a gene. The CDR3 contains 15 residues. Germline values: CDR1 MNHEY, CDR2 SMNVEV (reference sequence). The CDR3 protein is CASSQTGGAYNEQFF. CDR3 nucleotide sequence: TGTGCCAGCAGCCAAACAGGGGGCGCCTACAATGAGCAGTTCTTC.

V is TRBV7-6 and J is TRBJ2-1, with TRBD2 as a possible D gene (9 bases). Germline CDR1 reads SGHVS; CDR2 reads FNYEAQ. The CDR3 sequence is 16 residues long. V was clipped by 5 bases and J by 8 bases, with 22 bases between them. The CDR3 spells CASSPRGREGRDEQFF. The CDR3 bases are TGTGCCAGCAGCCCCAGGGGGCGGGAGGGCCGAGATGAGCAGTTCTTC.

This clone showed up just a few times. V is TRBV7-3 and J is TRBJ1-1, with 8 bases identical to TRBD1. J lost 0 bases, V lost 5 bases, and 8 bases had no gene match. The CDR3 is made up of 16 amino acids. Per germline, CDR1 SGHTA and CDR2 FQGTGA. The DNA for the CDR3 is TGTGCCAGCAGCACTGGGACAGGAGCTTTGAACACTGAAGCTTTCTTT. This gives the protein CASSTGTGALNTEAFF. Variable domain in full (rest from reference TRBV7-3 and TRBJ1-1): GAGVSQTPSNKVTEKGKYVELRCDPISGHTALYWYRQSLGQGPEFLIYFQGTGAADDSGLPNDRFFAVRPEGSVSTLKIQRTERGDSAVYLCASSTGTGALNTEAFFGQGTRLTVV.

The chain is built from TRBV28 and TRBJ2-2; D perhaps matches TRBD1 (6 bases). Germline CDR1 is MDHEN and CDR2 is SYDVKM. Trimming stripped 11 bases from V and 1 base from J, with 14 bases between. The CDR3 is made up of 14 amino acids. CDR3 DNA: TGTGCCGCAATGCCGGGACAGAACACCGGGGAGCTGTTTTTT. The encoded protein is CAAMPGQNTGELFF.

This sequence joins TRBV5-1 and TRBJ2-1; TRBD1 matches at 9 bases. CDR3 size: 16 residues. Looked up from germline, CDR1 is SGHRS and CDR2 is YFSETQ. V shed 4 bases and J 2 bases; nucleotides not matched to a gene: 7. The CDR3 bases are TGCGCCAGCAGCGGGGGGACAGGGCTCACCTACAATGAGCAGTTCTTC. Its protein is CASSGGTGLTYNEQFF.

The rearrangement joins TRBV4-2 to TRBJ2-1; 16 positions match TRBD2. After removal of 4 bases from V and 5 bases from J, the junction contained 2 bases not matched to a gene. The CDR3 consists of 16 residues. The germline V gene encodes CDR1 LGHNA and CDR2 YNFKEQ. The CDR3 nucleotides are TGTGCCAGCAGCCCGGGACTAGCGGGAGGGAACAATGAGCAGTTCTTC. Protein product: CASSPGLAGGNNEQFF.

This chain uses TRBV7-9 with TRBJ2-7, with TRBD2 matching over 7 bases. CDR1 is SEHNR and CDR2 is FQNEAQ in the germline V gene (reference sequence). The J segment lost 5 bases and the V segment lost 5 bases, leaving 12 bases of the junction unmatched. The CDR3 length is 15 residues. CDR3 DNA: TGTGCCAGCAGCCCCTTGGGGCATCGGGGGGACGAGCAGTACTTC. It specifies CASSPLGHRGDEQYF.

This chain joins TRBV5-1 and TRBJ2-7; 8 nucleotides align to TRBD2. This CDR3 comprises 15 residues. Germline V gene lookup returns CDR1 SGHRS and CDR2 YFSETQ. V gave up 0 bases and J gave up 3 bases; unmatched junction bases: 5. The chain's CDR3 is CASSLVSGGNYEQYF. The CDR3 coding sequence is TGCGCCAGCAGCTTGGTTTCGGGGGGGAACTACGAGCAGTACTTC.